Listed below are T cell receptor beta chains from one sample, sequenced in a study of beta chain features in type 1 diabetes. Using immunoSEQ multiplex PCR, the repertoire was profiled, and TCRdb retains in-frame clones only, with some absent. In the table there are under 350,000 clones, roughly an eighth of which are singletons. The sequencing sample was made of naive CD4+ T cells from blood. The receptors stem from a man aged 30 to 45 with type 1 diabetes. Each CDR3 is given with its conserved first and last residue. D genes are given only for firm matches.

>TRBJ2-3|TRBV18|TRBD2
CASSPMTSGIDTQYF
>TRBJ1-2|TRBV6-5|.
CASRKTGGVGYGYTF
>TRBJ2-4|TRBV28|.
CASLSVSKNIQYF
>TRBJ2-1|TRBV5-1|TRBD2
CASSIVAGSYNEQFF
>TRBJ2-3|TRBV30|.
CAWSSGTDTQYF
>TRBJ2-5|TRBV5-1|TRBD1
CASSLRTGQETQYF
>TRBJ2-1|TRBV28|.
CALGSYNEQFF
>TRBJ2-5|TRBV14|.
CASSFQGFETQYF
>TRBJ2-7|TRBV7-9|TRBD1
CASSLGSPGQQQYF
>TRBJ2-5|TRBV7-9|.
CASSVRDTQETQYF
>TRBJ2-1|TRBV29-1|TRBD2
CSVERPGGGEQFF
>TRBJ2-5|TRBV7-9|TRBD1
CASSSNTGGETQYF
>TRBJ2-6|TRBV4-3|.
CASRDIRAGANVLTF
>TRBJ1-2|TRBV14|TRBD1
CASSPRTGTGGYTF
>TRBJ2-5|TRBV5-1|TRBD1
CASKKGQGRETQYF
>TRBJ2-3|TRBV7-9|TRBD2
CASSPSGRAGGRTDTQYF
>TRBJ2-1|TRBV7-3|TRBD1
CASSSGQGAVEQFF
>TRBJ2-5|TRBV15|.
CATSRAQTQETQYF
>TRBJ2-1|TRBV4-2|TRBD2
CASSQESGLAGNEQFF
>TRBJ1-1|TRBV2|.
CASTLRGLNTEAFF
>TRBJ2-1|TRBV6-5|TRBD2
CASSPGLAGANEQFF
>TRBJ2-5|TRBV5-6|TRBD2
CASSLSGSETQYF
>TRBJ1-5|TRBV18|.
CASSGGSRGDQPQHF
>TRBJ1-5|TRBV30|.
CAWSVGRGIYSNQPQHF
>TRBJ2-7|TRBV4-3|TRBD1
CASSQSGTAHYEQYF
>TRBJ1-1|TRBV2|.
CASSGPGNTEAFF
>TRBJ2-5|TRBV4-3|.
CASSQDRRGTQYF
>TRBJ2-1|TRBV30|.
CAGDKAHNNEQFF
>TRBJ2-2|TRBV7-3|TRBD2
CASSPGLAGPGELFF
>TRBJ2-7|TRBV28|TRBD2
CASSSDSGNSYEQYF
>TRBJ2-2|TRBV7-9|TRBD2
CASSLLLWREGGSTGELFF
>TRBJ1-1|TRBV5-1|.
CASSLGEREHTEAFF
>TRBJ2-7|TRBV28|.
CASSAAQAYEQYF
>TRBJ2-3|TRBV25-1|.
CASSEYPGTDTQYF
>TRBJ1-5|TRBV5-6|.
CASSLYTGANQPQHF
>TRBJ2-7|TRBV19|TRBD2
CASSIMTSGKSEQYF
>TRBJ2-2|TRBV7-3|TRBD2
CASSLQREHTGELFF
>TRBJ2-2|TRBV4-3|TRBD1
CASSGQENTGELFF
>TRBJ1-2|TRBV7-8|.
CASSPRQAYGYTF
>TRBJ2-3|TRBV28|TRBD2
CASRSGGAGDGTQYF
>TRBJ2-2|TRBV10-3|TRBD2
CAISEASGYTGELFF